These 20 T cell receptor beta chains were all obtained from the same sample, sequenced in a study of control samples from healthy donors and cancer patients. The assay was immunoSEQ multiplex PCR, and TCRdb's table has in-frame clones only and misses some. This table holds some 82,000 clones, roughly 82% found once. The sample consisted of PBMCs. The receptors here all came from a man in his sixties with head and neck cancer.

The chain links TRBV11-2 to TRBJ2-2; 8 positions match TRBD1. J was trimmed by 6 bases and V by 6 bases; bases with no gene match: 21. Per the germline V gene, CDR1 is SGHAT and CDR2 is FQNNGV. The CDR3 has 19 amino acids. CDR3 DNA: TGTGCCAGCAGACACCTCCGCAGGGGGCCGATACGACGGGCCGGGGAGCTGTTTTTT. Protein sequence: CASRHLRRGPIRRAGELFF.

CDR3 protein: CSAGENEKLFF. The CDR3 region has the DNA TGCAGTGCTGGTGAAAATGAAAAACTGTTTTTT. This chain uses TRBV20-1 with TRBJ1-4; D is unresolved. The CDR3 consists of 11 residues. From germline, CDR1 is DFQATT and CDR2 SNEGSKA (reference sequence). V shed 5 bases and J shed 5 bases, with 6 bases lying between them.

Only one count was recorded for this clone. V and J are TRBV28 and TRBJ2-5; D might be TRBD1 (6 bases). Trimming stripped 6 bases from V and 10 bases from J, with 15 bases between. The CDR3 consists of 12 residues. Germline CDR1 reads MDHEN; CDR2 reads SYDVKM. CDR3 in amino acids: CASRRTAGIQYF. In DNA form, the CDR3 reads TGTGCCAGCAGGAGGACAGCCGGTATCCAGTACTTC.

This clone ranks as medium-sized. The chain joins TRBV3-1 (or the pseudogene TRBV3-2) to TRBJ2-1; D is unresolved. The CDR3 loop spans 15 amino acids. V gave up 4 bases and J gave up 4 bases, with 14 bases separating them. Looked up from germline, CDR1 is LGHDT and CDR2 is YNNKEL (reference sequence). CDR3 protein: CASSLPVGKYNEQFF. The CDR3 DNA reads as TGTGCCAGCAGCCTCCCCGTAGGAAAGTACAATGAGCAGTTCTTC.

The gene calls are TRBV4-1 and TRBJ2-1; TRBD2 aligns across 10 bases. Germline V gene lookup returns CDR1 MGHRA and CDR2 YSYEKL. V shed 1 base and J 8 bases; nucleotides not matched to a gene: 11. This CDR3 spans 17 amino acids. CDR3 loop: CASSQGTSGRAVDEQFF. CDR3 nucleotide sequence: TGCGCCAGCAGCCAAGGTACCAGCGGGAGGGCCGTAGATGAGCAGTTCTTC.

The CDR3 nucleotides are TGTGCCAGCAGCCAAGGACTAGCGGGTACCTATGAGCAGTTCTTC. This codes for CASSQGLAGTYEQFF. The rearrangement joins TRBV3-1 (or the pseudogene TRBV3-2) to TRBJ2-1, with 10 bases aligning to TRBD2. Germline trimming cut 1 base from V and 8 bases from J; bases unmatched to any gene: 5. This CDR3 contains 15 residues. Germline values: CDR1 LGHDT, CDR2 YNNKEL (reference sequence).

The chain recombines TRBV7-2 with TRBJ1-1; no definite D call. Germline lookup yields CDR1 SGHTA and CDR2 FQGNSA. V lost 3 bases and J lost 0, with 8 bases in between. The CDR3 is 14 amino acids. CDR3 DNA: TGTGCCAGCAGCTTTGAGAGGATGAACACTGAAGCTTTCTTT. The encoded protein is CASSFERMNTEAFF.

This chain links TRBV29-1 with TRBJ2-7; possible D gene TRBD2, 5 bases. CDR3 size: 12 residues. Trimming left V 7 bases short and J 3 bases short, with 13 bases between. Germline V gene lookup returns CDR1 SQVTM and CDR2 ANQGSEA. CDR3 coding DNA: TGCAGCGCTGGAGAGGGATTCTACGAGCAGTACTTC. Its translation: CSAGEGFYEQYF.

V gene TRBV28 combines with J gene TRBJ1-5; D not certain. This CDR3 has 15 amino acids. Trimming pared 3 bases from V and 6 bases from J, leaving 15 bases between. The V gene's germline CDR1 is MDHEN and CDR2 SYDVKM. The CDR3 protein is CASSFPGVLGQPQHF. CDR3 coding DNA: TGTGCCAGCAGTTTCCCCGGGGTCTTGGGTCAGCCCCAGCATTTT.

This clone occurred once. The rearrangement links TRBV14 to TRBJ2-7; 8 nucleotides align to TRBD2. The CDR3 runs to 16 residues. After removal of 4 bases from V and 7 bases from J, the junction contained 15 bases not matched to a gene. In germline, CDR1 is SGHDN, CDR2 FVKESK. CDR3 protein: CASSRNPGLGPSEQYF. The CDR3, as DNA: TGTGCCAGCAGCCGTAACCCGGGACTAGGCCCTTCAGAGCAGTACTTC.

CDR3 protein: CASSLAPNSGTRTDTQYF. The DNA for the CDR3 is TGCGCCAGCAGCTTGGCCCCCAATAGCGGGACTCGGACAGATACGCAGTATTTT. The chain couples TRBV5-1 to TRBJ2-3, with 8 bases lining up with TRBD2. The CDR3 spans 18 residues. Germline CDR1 and CDR2: SGHRS and YFSETQ. V dropped 0 bases and J dropped 3; count of bases not matched to a gene: 12.

Concerning this clone: The sample carries other DNA sequences with the same CDR3. The chain uses TRBV11-2 and TRBJ2-5; 7 nucleotides align to TRBD2. The J segment lost 5 bases and the V segment lost 5 bases, leaving 14 bases of the junction unmatched. CDR1 and CDR2 (germline): SGHAT, FQNNGV. CDR3 length: 16 residues. CDR3 in DNA: TGTGCCAGCAGCCCCGGGCGATGGGGGGAGGGGGAGACCCAGTACTTC. Its protein product is CASSPGRWGEGETQYF.

This clone has only one observation. V gene TRBV10-1 combines with J gene TRBJ2-1; 14 nucleotides match TRBD2. The CDR3 is 15 amino acids. V lost 7 bases to trimming and J lost 6 bases; unmatched junction nucleotides: 5. Germline CDR1 and CDR2: WNHNN and SYGVQD (reference sequence). As DNA, the CDR3 is TGCGCCAGCAACGCCGGGACTAGCGGGAGCAATGAGCAGTTCTTC. Its protein product is CASNAGTSGSNEQFF.

This chain uses TRBV7-9 with TRBJ1-2; 8 bases fit TRBD1. CDR3 length equals 13 residues. V dropped 6 bases and J dropped 4; count of bases not matched to a gene: 4. Germline V lookup: CDR1 SEHNR, CDR2 FQNEAQ (reference sequence). The CDR3 sequence: CASRPRGPYGYTF. The DNA for the CDR3 is TGTGCCAGCAGGCCCAGGGGGCCCTATGGCTACACCTTC.

This clone was recorded only once. The chain links TRBV6-5 to TRBJ1-5; 9 bases agree with TRBD1. The CDR3 runs 14 residues. V was pared by 6 bases and J by 5 bases, with 5 bases of the junction left unmatched. The germline CDR1 and CDR2 sequences are MNHEY and SVGAGI. DNA of the CDR3: TGTGCCAGCAGAGCGGACAGGGGCGATCAGCCCCAGCATTTT. Amino acid sequence: CASRADRGDQPQHF.

J is TRBJ2-5 and V is TRBV6-5, with a possible D match to TRBD1 (5 bases). V was trimmed by 6 bases and J by 4 bases, leaving 15 bases between them. The germline CDR1 and CDR2 sequences are MNHEY and SVGAGI. The CDR3 runs to 14 residues. Written as DNA, the CDR3 is TGTGCCAGCAGCCCCGCAGGGATCAGAGAGACCCAGTACTTC. Protein sequence: CASSPAGIRETQYF.

The chain employs TRBV7-2 and TRBJ2-3; D remains ambiguous. The CDR3 has 14 amino acids. V lost 2 bases and J 2 bases, leaving 8 bases between the germline ends. Germline loops: CDR1 SGHTA, CDR2 FQGNSA. CDR3 coding DNA: TGTGCCAGCAGCTTACTCCCTTCCACAGATACGCAGTATTTT. Translating gives CASSLLPSTDTQYF.

The chain employs TRBV7-9 and TRBJ1-1, with D uncertain. Trimming cost V 1 base and J 4 bases, with 10 bases left between them. CDR1 SEHNR and CDR2 FQNEAQ come from the germline V gene (reference sequence). The CDR3 spans 14 residues. DNA for the CDR3: TGTGCCAGCAGCTTAGGGGGTACGAGCACTGAAGCTTTCTTT. As protein: CASSLGGTSTEAFF.

The chain recombines TRBV5-1 with TRBJ2-7, with 10 bases lining up with TRBD2. Germline trimming cut 1 base from V and 3 bases from J; bases unmatched to any gene: 1. The germline gives CDR1 SGHRS, CDR2 YFSETQ. The CDR3 has 14 amino acids. This CDR3 is CASSLTSGNYEQYF. The CDR3 bases are TGCGCCAGCAGCTTGACTAGCGGGAACTACGAGCAGTACTTC.

The V call is TRBV27, the J call TRBJ2-7; TRBD1 aligns across 10 bases. Germline assignment: CDR1 MNHEY and CDR2 SMNVEV (reference sequence). V dropped 6 bases and J dropped 6; count of bases not matched to a gene: 2. CDR3 length: 12 residues. This CDR3 is CASRTGGVEQYF. CDR3 in DNA: TGTGCCAGCAGGACAGGGGGCGTCGAGCAGTACTTC.